The sample holds many counts of the clone carrying this TCR beta chain. What it binds is unknown. V was trimmed by 5 bases and J by 8 bases, leaving 10 bases between them. CDR3 length: 12 amino acids. TCRdb reprocessed the RT-PCR reads with MiXCR, giving one entry per CDR3 protein. The table includes 150,000 or so distinct CDR3 sequences, 11% detected once. The data were taken from a study of response to subunit inactivated influenza vaccine. Notes on the study in general: After each seasonal influenza vaccination, few new T cells are recruited, the authors suggested.

This receptor was obtained from a man aged 45-65 years who received an inactivated influenza vaccine. The genes are TRBV12-3 or TRBV12-4 and TRBJ1-3; D uncertain. The specimen was non-naive T cells sorted from PBMCs, collected 35 to 45 days after vaccination. The CDR3 protein is CASSPGLDTIYF. In DNA form, the CDR3 reads TGTGCCAGCAGTCCGGGTTTGGACACCATATATTTT.